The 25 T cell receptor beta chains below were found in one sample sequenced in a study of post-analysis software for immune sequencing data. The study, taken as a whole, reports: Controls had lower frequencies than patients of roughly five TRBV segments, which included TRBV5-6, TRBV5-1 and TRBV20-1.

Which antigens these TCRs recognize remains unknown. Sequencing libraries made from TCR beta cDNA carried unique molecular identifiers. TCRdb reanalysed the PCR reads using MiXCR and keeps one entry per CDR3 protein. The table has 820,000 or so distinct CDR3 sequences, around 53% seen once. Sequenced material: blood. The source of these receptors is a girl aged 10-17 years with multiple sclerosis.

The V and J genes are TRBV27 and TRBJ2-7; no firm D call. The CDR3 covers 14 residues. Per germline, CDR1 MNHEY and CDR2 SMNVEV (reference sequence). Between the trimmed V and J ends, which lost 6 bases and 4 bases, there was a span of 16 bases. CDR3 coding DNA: TGTGCCAGCAGATATAACTACCCTCCTTACGAGCAGTACTTC. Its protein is CASRYNYPPYEQYF.

The CDR3 DNA follows: TGCGCCAGCAGTTATGACAGACCCACAGATACGCAGTATTTT. This translates into CASSYDRPTDTQYF. The chain employs TRBV5-1 and TRBJ2-3; a possible D gene is TRBD1 (5 bases). Germline assignment: CDR1 SGHRS and CDR2 YFSETQ. The length of the CDR3 is 14 residues. V lost 5 bases, J lost 2 bases, and 12 bases lay in between.

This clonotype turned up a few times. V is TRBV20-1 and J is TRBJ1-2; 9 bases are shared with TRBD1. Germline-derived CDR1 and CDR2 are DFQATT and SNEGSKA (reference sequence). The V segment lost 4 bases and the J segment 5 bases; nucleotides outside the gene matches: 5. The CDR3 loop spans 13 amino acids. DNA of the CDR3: TGCAGTGCTATTAGGACAGGGGATTATGGCTACACCTTC. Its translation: CSAIRTGDYGYTF.

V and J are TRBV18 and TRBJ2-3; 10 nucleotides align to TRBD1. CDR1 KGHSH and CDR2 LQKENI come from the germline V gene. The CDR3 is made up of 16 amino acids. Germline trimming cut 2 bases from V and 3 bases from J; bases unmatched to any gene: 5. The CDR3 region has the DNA TGTGCCAGCTCACCAGGACAGGGGGTTGGTACAGATACGCAGTATTTT. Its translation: CASSPGQGVGTDTQYF.

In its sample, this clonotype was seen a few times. The CDR3 bases are TGCGCCAGCAGCTTGGCCGGGACAGGGGAATTATACGAGCAGTACTTC. Translating gives CASSLAGTGELYEQYF. The chain joins TRBV5-1 to TRBJ2-4, with 10 bases that match TRBD1. The J call may be mistaken, given a closer DNA end match to TRBJ2-7. The germline gives CDR1 SGHRS, CDR2 YFSETQ. The CDR3 loop spans 16 amino acids.

The CDR3 sequence is CASSGGTYNEQYF. In nucleotides, the CDR3 is TGTGCCAGCAGCGGCGGGACTTACAATGAGCAGTACTTC. The chain carries TRBV7-2 and TRBJ2-7; TRBD2 might be the D (6 bases). The V end lost 5 bases, the J end lost 7 bases, and 15 bases lay between the germline ends. Germline CDR1 and CDR2: SGHTA and FQGNSA. This CDR3 region has 13 residues.

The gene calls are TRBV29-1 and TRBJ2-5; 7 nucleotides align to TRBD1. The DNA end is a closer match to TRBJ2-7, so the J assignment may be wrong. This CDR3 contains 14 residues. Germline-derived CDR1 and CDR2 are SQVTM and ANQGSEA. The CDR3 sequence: CSVGPTGYLDEQYF. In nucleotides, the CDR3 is TGCAGCGTTGGTCCGACAGGGTACCTGGACGAGCAGTACTTC.

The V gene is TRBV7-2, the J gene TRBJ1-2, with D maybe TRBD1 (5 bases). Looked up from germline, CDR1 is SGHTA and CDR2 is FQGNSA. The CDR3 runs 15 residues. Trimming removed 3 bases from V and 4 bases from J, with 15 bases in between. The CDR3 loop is CASSLEGTWGYGYTF. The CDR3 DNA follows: TGTGCCAGCAGCTTGGAGGGGACCTGGGGCTATGGCTACACCTTC.

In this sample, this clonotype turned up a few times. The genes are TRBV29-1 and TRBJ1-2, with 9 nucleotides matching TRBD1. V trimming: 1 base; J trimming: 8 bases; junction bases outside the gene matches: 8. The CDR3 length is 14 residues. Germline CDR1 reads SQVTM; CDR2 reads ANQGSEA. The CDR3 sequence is CSVEGGTGREGYTF. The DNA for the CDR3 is TGCAGCGTTGAAGGGGGGACAGGGAGGGAAGGCTACACCTTC.

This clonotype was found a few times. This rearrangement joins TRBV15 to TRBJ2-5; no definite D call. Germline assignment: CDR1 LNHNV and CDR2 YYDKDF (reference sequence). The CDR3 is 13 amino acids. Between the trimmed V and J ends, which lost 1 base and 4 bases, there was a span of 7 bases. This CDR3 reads CATSRGSGETQYF. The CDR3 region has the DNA TGTGCCACCAGCAGAGGTTCGGGAGAGACCCAGTACTTC.

CDR3 in DNA: TGCGCCAGCAGCTCGTATAGACTAGCGGGAGGGCGCACAGATACGCAGTATTTT. Its translation is CASSSYRLAGGRTDTQYF. V usage is TRBV5-1 and J usage is TRBJ2-3; TRBD2 matches at 14 bases. This CDR3 contains 18 residues. With V trimmed by 3 bases and J by 1 base, 7 bases remained unmatched. In germline, CDR1 is SGHRS, CDR2 YFSETQ.

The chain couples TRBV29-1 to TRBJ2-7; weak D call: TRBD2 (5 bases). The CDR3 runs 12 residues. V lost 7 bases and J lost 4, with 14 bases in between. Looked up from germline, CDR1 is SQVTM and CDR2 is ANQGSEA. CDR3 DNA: TGCAGCGCATCGGACGGGATATACGAGCAGTACTTC. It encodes CSASDGIYEQYF.

Here the CDR3 DNA reads TGTGCCAGCAGTCCCCGGACTAGCGGGGGATACACAGATACGCAGTATTTT. As protein: CASSPRTSGGYTDTQYF. The V gene is TRBV12-3 or TRBV12-4, the J gene TRBJ2-3, with 13 bases matching TRBD2. This CDR3 is 17 amino acids long. Losses at the gene ends were 5 bases for V and 2 bases for J; bases not matched to a gene: 7.

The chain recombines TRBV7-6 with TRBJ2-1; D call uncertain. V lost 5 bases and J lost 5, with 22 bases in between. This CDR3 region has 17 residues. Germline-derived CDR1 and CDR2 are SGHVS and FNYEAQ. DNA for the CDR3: TGTGCCAGCAGCCCGGGCCGGGCAGGCATGGGCCACAATGAGCAGTTCTTC. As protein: CASSPGRAGMGHNEQFF.

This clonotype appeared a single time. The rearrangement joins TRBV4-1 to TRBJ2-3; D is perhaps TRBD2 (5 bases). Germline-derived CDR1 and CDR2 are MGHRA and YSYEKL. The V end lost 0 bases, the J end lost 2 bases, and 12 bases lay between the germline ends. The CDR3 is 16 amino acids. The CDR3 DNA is TGCGCCAGCAGCCAAGATCCCAGCGGCCACACAGATACGCAGTATTTT. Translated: CASSQDPSGHTDTQYF.

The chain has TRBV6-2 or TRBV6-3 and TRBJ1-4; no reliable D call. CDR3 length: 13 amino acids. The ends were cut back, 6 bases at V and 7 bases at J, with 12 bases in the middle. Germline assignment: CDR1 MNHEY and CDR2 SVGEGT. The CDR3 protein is CASSPTPAEKLFF. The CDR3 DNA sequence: TGTGCCAGCAGCCCTACACCCGCTGAAAAACTGTTTTTT.

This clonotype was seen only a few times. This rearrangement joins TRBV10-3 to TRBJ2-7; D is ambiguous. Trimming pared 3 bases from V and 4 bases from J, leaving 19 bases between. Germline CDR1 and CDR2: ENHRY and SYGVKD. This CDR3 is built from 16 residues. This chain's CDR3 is CAISDPAHQIDYEQYF. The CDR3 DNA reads TGTGCCATCAGTGATCCCGCGCACCAAATAGATTACGAGCAGTACTTC.

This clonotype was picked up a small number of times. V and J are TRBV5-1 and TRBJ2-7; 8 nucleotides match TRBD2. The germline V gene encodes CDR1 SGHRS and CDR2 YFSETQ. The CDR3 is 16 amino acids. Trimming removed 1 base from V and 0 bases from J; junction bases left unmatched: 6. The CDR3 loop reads CASSLYTSGLSYEQYF. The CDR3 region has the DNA TGCGCCAGCAGCTTGTATACTAGCGGCCTCTCCTACGAGCAGTACTTC.

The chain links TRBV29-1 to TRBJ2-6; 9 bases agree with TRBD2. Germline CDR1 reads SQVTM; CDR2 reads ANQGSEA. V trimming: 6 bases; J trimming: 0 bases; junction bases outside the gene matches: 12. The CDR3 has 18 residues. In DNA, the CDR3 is TGCAGCGTGGCAGAGGGACTAGCCCCTTTCTCTGGGGCCAACGTCCTGACTTTC. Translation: CSVAEGLAPFSGANVLTF.

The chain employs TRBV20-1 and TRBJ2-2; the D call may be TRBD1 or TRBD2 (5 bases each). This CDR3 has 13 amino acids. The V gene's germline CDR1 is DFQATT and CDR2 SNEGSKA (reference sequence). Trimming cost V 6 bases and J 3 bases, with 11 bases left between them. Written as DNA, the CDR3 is TGCAGTGCGAGGGACGCCTACACCGGGGAGCTGTTTTTT. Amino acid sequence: CSARDAYTGELFF.

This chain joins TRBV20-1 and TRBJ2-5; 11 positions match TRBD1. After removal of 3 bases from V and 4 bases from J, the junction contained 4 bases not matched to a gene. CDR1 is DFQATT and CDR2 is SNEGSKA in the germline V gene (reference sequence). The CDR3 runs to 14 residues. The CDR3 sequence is CSASYGTGGETQYF. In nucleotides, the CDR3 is TGCAGTGCTAGCTACGGGACAGGGGGAGAGACCCAGTACTTC.

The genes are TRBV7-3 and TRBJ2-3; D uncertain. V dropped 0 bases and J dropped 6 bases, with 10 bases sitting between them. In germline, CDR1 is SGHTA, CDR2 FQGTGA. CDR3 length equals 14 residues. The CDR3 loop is CASSLTELGDTQYF. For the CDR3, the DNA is TGTGCCAGCAGCTTAACTGAACTCGGGGATACGCAGTATTTT.

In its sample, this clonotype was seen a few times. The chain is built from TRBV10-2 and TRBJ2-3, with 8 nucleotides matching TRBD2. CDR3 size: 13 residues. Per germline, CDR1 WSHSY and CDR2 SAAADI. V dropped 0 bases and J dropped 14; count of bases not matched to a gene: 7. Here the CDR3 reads CASSESGLAAPYF. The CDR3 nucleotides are TGCGCCAGCAGTGAGTCAGGACTAGCAGCACCGTATTTT.

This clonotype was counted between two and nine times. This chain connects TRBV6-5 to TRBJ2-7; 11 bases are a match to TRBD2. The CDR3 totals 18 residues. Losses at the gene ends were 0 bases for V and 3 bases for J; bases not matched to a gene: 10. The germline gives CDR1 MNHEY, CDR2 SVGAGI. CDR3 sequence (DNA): TGTGCCAGCAGTTACTCGGGACTAGCGGCACGGCCGCACTACGAGCAGTACTTC. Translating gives CASSYSGLAARPHYEQYF.

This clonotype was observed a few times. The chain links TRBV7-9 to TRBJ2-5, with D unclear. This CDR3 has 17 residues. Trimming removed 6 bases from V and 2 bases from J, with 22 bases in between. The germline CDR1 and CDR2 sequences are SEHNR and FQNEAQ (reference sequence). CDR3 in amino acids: CASSPYSGSGSQETQYF. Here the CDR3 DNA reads TGTGCCAGCAGTCCTTATTCCGGGTCAGGTTCTCAAGAGACCCAGTACTTC.